What follows are 14 T cell receptor beta chains derived from one specimen sequenced in a study of post-analysis software for immune sequencing data. TCR beta cDNA libraries had unique molecular identifiers. MiXCR, run by TCRdb on the PCR reads, gives a single entry per CDR3 protein. The data show about 460,000 distinct CDR3 sequences, roughly 45% seen once. Notes on the study in general: In patients, about five TRBV segments were more frequent than in controls, with TRBV5-6, TRBV5-1 and TRBV20-1 among them.

These receptors are not linked to any known antigen. Source material: blood. The receptors here all came from a girl aged 10-17 years with multiple sclerosis.

This clonotype showed up just a few times. The V call is TRBV14, the J call TRBJ2-1, with TRBD1 matching over 7 bases. J lost 8 bases, V lost 5 bases, and 3 bases had no gene match. The CDR3 contains 12 residues. Per the germline V gene, CDR1 is SGHDN and CDR2 is FVKESK. CDR3 sequence: CASSGQEDEQFF. The DNA for the CDR3 is TGTGCCAGCAGCGGACAGGAGGATGAGCAGTTCTTC.

This clonotype appeared a few times. The V call is TRBV24-1, the J call TRBJ2-3; D not resolved. The CDR3 has 14 residues. V was clipped by 6 bases and J by 1 base, with 10 bases between them. Per germline, CDR1 KGHDR and CDR2 SFDVKD. The CDR3 DNA follows: TGTGCCACCAGTCCCCCCGAGGGCACAGATACGCAGTATTTT. Translating it yields CATSPPEGTDTQYF.

There are a few counts of this clonotype. The genes are TRBV7-2 and TRBJ2-3, with D hard to call. The V gene's germline CDR1 is SGHTA and CDR2 FQGNSA. CDR3 size: 15 residues. V lost 5 bases and J 0 bases, leaving 12 bases between the germline ends. This CDR3 reads CASSVSVTSTDTQYF. CDR3 nucleotides: TGTGCCAGCAGCGTAAGCGTGACTAGCACAGATACGCAGTATTTT.

The genes are TRBV5-1 and TRBJ1-5; D gene unclear. V lost 1 base and J lost 0, with 8 bases in between. Germline CDR1 is SGHRS and CDR2 is YFSETQ. This CDR3 is 15 amino acids long. The CDR3 sequence: CASSLNGNSNQPQHF. For the CDR3, the DNA is TGCGCCAGCAGCTTGAATGGTAATAGCAATCAGCCCCAGCATTTT.

The chain combines TRBV12-3 or TRBV12-4 with TRBJ1-2; the D gene is possibly TRBD1 (5 bases). V was cut by 7 bases and J by 4 bases, with 22 bases left in between. The CDR3 runs to 16 residues. CDR3 sequence reads: CASTPPPPARVYGYTF. The CDR3 nucleotides read TGTGCCAGCACGCCGCCCCCCCCCGCCAGGGTCTATGGCTACACCTTC.

This clonotype was counted between two and nine times. This sequence joins TRBV30 and TRBJ1-2, with TRBD1 matching over 7 bases. The CDR3 consists of 11 residues. The trim removed 8 bases at V and 8 bases at J, leaving 8 bases unmatched. CDR1 and CDR2 (germline): GTSNPN, SVGIG (reference sequence). Here the CDR3 DNA reads TGTGCCGAGATGACAGGGAAAGGCTACACCTTC. As protein: CAEMTGKGYTF. The whole variable domain, filled in from reference TRBV30 and TRBJ1-2, reads SQTIHQWPATLVQPVGSPLSLECTVEGTSNPNLYWYRQAAGRGLQLLFYSVGIGQISSEVPQNLSASRPQDRQFILSSKKLLLSDSGFYLCAEMTGKGYTFGSGTRLTVV.

The chain combines TRBV7-2 with TRBJ1-5; 7 nucleotides match TRBD1. V lost 5 bases, J lost 6 bases, and 10 bases stayed unmatched. Germline loops: CDR1 SGHTA, CDR2 FQGNSA. There are 15 residues in the CDR3. As DNA, the CDR3 is TGTGCCAGCAGCCCGAGACAGGGAGGTGGTCAGCCCCAGCATTTT. The encoded protein is CASSPRQGGGQPQHF.

This clonotype has a handful of counts. V and J are TRBV28 and TRBJ2-7; D may be TRBD1 or TRBD2 (5 bases each). CDR3 length equals 14 residues. Looked up from germline, CDR1 is MDHEN and CDR2 is SYDVKM. Trimming stripped 7 bases from V and 0 bases from J, with 13 bases between. CDR3 in DNA: TGTGCCAGCAAGACTCCCGGGACCTCCTACGAGCAGTACTTC. Translated, it gives CASKTPGTSYEQYF.

The DNA for the CDR3 is TGCGCCAGCAGCGGGGAGGGGGCCGCAGATACGCAGTATTTT. It codes for CASSGEGAADTQYF. The chain joins TRBV5-1 to TRBJ2-3, with D perhaps being TRBD1 or TRBD2 (7 bases each). The CDR3 extends over 14 amino acids. Germline V gives CDR1 SGHRS, CDR2 YFSETQ. The germline V and J ends were trimmed by 4 bases and 4 bases, with 13 bases remaining between them.

This clonotype was seen more than once but under ten times. The chain joins TRBV12-3 or TRBV12-4 to TRBJ2-3; 9 bases line up with TRBD2. The ends lost 7 bases at V and 4 bases at J; junction bases unmatched: 15. The CDR3 loop spans 17 amino acids. The CDR3 DNA is TGTGCCAGCACAATAAAACTGGCGGGAGGGCTTCCAGATACGCAGTATTTT. This sequence encodes CASTIKLAGGLPDTQYF.

The V gene is TRBV28, the J gene TRBJ2-6; a possible D gene is TRBD1 (6 bases). Germline V gives CDR1 MDHEN, CDR2 SYDVKM. The CDR3 is 15 residues long. The germline V and J ends were trimmed by 6 bases and 0 bases, with 9 bases remaining between them. The CDR3 DNA follows: TGTGCCAGCAGCTCAGGGGACTCTGGGGCCAACGTCCTGACTTTC. It translates to CASSSGDSGANVLTF.

The V gene is TRBV6-4, the J gene TRBJ2-1; D remains ambiguous. Trimming shortened V by 0 bases and J by 5 bases, and 8 bases separated the two germline ends. Germline loops: CDR1 MRHNA, CDR2 SNTAGT. This CDR3 comprises 14 residues. CDR3 sequence reads: CASSDSGRHNEQFF. CDR3 DNA: TGTGCCAGCAGTGACTCTGGCAGACACAATGAGCAGTTCTTC.

V gene TRBV24-1 combines with J gene TRBJ2-1; TRBD1 is a possible D gene (5 bases). CDR3 size: 15 residues. Between the trimmed V and J ends, which lost 2 bases and 0 bases, there was a span of 7 bases. Germline CDR1 and CDR2: KGHDR and SFDVKD. CDR3 protein: CATSDCTGSYNEQFF. CDR3 sequence (DNA): TGTGCCACCAGTGATTGCACAGGCTCCTACAATGAGCAGTTCTTC.

This clonotype appeared a few times. The chain joins TRBV7-9 to TRBJ2-1; 7 bases are shared with TRBD1. The CDR3 has 16 residues. V shed 3 bases, J shed 5 bases, and the junction held 10 bases outside the gene matches. Germline assignment: CDR1 SEHNR and CDR2 FQNEAQ (reference sequence). CDR3 sequence (DNA): TGTGCCAGCAGCTTTAAGGACAGGATGGGAGACAATGAGCAGTTCTTC. This translates into CASSFKDRMGDNEQFF.